Reported below is one T cell receptor (beta chain). The length of the CDR3 is 18 residues. Germline V gives CDR1 SGHAT, CDR2 FQNNGV. This sample is part of a study of chemoradiotherapy in HPV16-positive cancers. Produced via immunoSEQ multiplex PCR; TCRdb's table is partial and in-frame only. The data contain approximately 32,000 clones, 89% of them singletons. The specimen was blood, collected from a patient who underwent chemoradiotherapy. The sequence was collected from a human donor with HPV-associated anogenital cancer. V and J are TRBV11-2 and TRBJ2-5; tentatively, D is TRBD1 (5 bases). The assigned J gene may be wrong: the sequence end matches TRBJ2-7 better. This chain's CDR3 is CASSLDLAGYGEVYEQYF. CDR3 DNA sequence: TGTGCCAGCAGCTTAGATTTGGCAGGGTACGGTGAGGTGTACGAGCAGTACTTC.